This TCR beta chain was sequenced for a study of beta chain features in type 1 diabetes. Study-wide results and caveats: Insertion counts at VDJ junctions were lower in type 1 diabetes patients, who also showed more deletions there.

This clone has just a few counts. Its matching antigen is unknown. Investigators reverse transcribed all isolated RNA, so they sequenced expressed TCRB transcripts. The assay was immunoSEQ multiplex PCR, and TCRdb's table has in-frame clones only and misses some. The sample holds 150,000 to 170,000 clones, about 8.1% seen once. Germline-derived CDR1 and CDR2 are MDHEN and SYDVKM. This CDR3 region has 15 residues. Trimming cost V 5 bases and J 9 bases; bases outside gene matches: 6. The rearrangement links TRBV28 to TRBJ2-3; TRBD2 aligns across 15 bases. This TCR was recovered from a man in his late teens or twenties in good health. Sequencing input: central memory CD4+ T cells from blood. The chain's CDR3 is CASSRAGLAGGTQYF. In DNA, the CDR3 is TGTGCCAGCAGTCGGGCGGGACTAGCGGGGGGAACGCAGTATTTT.